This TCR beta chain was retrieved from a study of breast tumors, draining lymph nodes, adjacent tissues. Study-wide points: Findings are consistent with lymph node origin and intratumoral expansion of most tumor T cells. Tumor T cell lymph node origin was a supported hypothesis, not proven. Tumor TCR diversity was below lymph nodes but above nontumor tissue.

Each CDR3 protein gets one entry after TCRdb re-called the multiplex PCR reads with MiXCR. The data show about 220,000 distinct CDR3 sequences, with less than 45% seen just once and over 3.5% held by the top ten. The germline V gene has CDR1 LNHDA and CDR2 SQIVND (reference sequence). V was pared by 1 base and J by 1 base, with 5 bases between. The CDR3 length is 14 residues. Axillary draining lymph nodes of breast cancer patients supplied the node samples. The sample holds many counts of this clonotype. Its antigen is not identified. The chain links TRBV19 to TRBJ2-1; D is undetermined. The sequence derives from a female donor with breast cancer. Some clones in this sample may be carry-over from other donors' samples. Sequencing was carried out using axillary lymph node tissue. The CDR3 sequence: CASSIASSYNEQFF. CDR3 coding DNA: TGTGCCAGTAGTATAGCCAGTTCCTACAATGAGCAGTTCTTC.